This T cell receptor beta chain comes out of a study of blood T cell repertoires in COVID-19. About the study: Samples came from the United States, Italy and Spain, spanning acute and convalescent COVID-19. The analysed material was cDNA or gDNA that came from T cells, B-cell-depleted T cells, or PBMCs.

Germline V lookup: CDR1 SGHRS, CDR2 YFSETQ. Trimming took off 1 base at V and 7 bases at J, with 11 bases between the two ends. CDR3 length equals 13 residues. This clone showed up just once. TCRdb keeps only in-frame clones here, not all; method: immunoSEQ multiplex PCR. The sample has about 69,000 clones; 82% are singletons. The V call is TRBV5-1, the J call TRBJ1-2; D gene uncertain. This receptor was taken from a woman of 80 years or more with acute or convalescent COVID-19. The source material was peripheral blood. CDR3 sequence (DNA): TGCGCCAGCAGCTTGTTGGATGCGGGTGGCTACACCTTC. Protein sequence: CASSLLDAGGYTF.